These T cell receptor beta chains were read from a single sample in a study of blood T cell repertoires in COVID-19. Assay used: immunoSEQ multiplex PCR; TCRdb lists only in-frame clones, some missing. Here the sample spans about 240,000 clones, 83% being singletons. The sample was peripheral blood. Every receptor here comes from a human donor in a cohort sampled during active COVID-19. CDR3s leave out the opening cysteine and the closing phenylalanine or tryptophan. Each record gives: J gene, V gene, CDR3 protein.

TRBJ1-1 TRBV20-1 SASNGQGLGKTEAF
TRBJ2-7 TRBV5-4 ASSLGGIYEQY
TRBJ2-3 TRBV2 ASSQGYSTDTQY
TRBJ2-7 TRBV5-1 ASGQFYEQY
TRBJ2-1 TRBV6-6 ASQGAGDYNEQF
TRBJ2-7 TRBV6-5 ASRALTGENEQY
TRBJ2-1 TRBV27 ASSAASGRSYNEQF
TRBJ2-7 TRBV7-2 ASSSASGGAKQY
TRBJ1-2 TRBV5-1 ASSSPGQSYGYT
TRBJ1-2 TRBV27 ASSLRGLGYGYT
TRBJ2-5 TRBV7-6 ASSLGGTGDETQY
TRBJ2-2 TRBV10-3 AISASGRNTGELF
TRBJ1-6 TRBV2 ASSEAGGFNNSPLH
TRBJ1-2 TRBV6-5 ASSLRRLLYGYT
TRBJ2-1 TRBV10-1 ASSDRLAGANEQF
TRBJ2-2 TRBV5-6 ASSLGLAGATNTGELF
TRBJ1-3 TRBV7-9 ASGVRPDKY
TRBJ2-5 TRBV5-6 ASTQTGDRAQETQY
TRBJ2-2 TRBV6-6 ASSPGQGVSETGELF
TRBJ2-2 TRBV27 ASSFTGTGGGPNTGELF
TRBJ2-7 TRBV3-1/TRBV3-2 ASSQWDRVVYEQY
TRBJ2-5 TRBV7-6 ASSLLAGETQY
TRBJ2-7 TRBV5-4 ASSLDIGTRRSYEQY
TRBJ2-7 TRBV10-3 AISESQGASYEQY
TRBJ2-5 TRBV10-3 AISENDGTLGAQY
TRBJ2-3 TRBV19 ASSKWGGAETDTQY
TRBJ1-1 TRBV6-5 ASSYLRHMGNTEAF
TRBJ1-6 TRBV28 ASSFPGGLGFYNSPLH
TRBJ2-2 TRBV12-3/TRBV12-4 ASSPGLAGELF
TRBJ1-5 TRBV4-1 ASSPTGRLPPGSQPQH
TRBJ2-7 TRBV7-6 ASSLGTASSYEQY
TRBJ2-7 TRBV11-2 ASGQIYEQY
TRBJ2-2 TRBV10-1 ASTRDFYTGELF
TRBJ1-1 TRBV5-1 ASLDTMNTEAF
TRBJ1-2 TRBV6-5 ASSSLTGPNDT
TRBJ2-5 TRBV27 ASSRTGTGWETQY
TRBJ1-5 TRBV19 ASSTRTGLSDQPQH
TRBJ1-1 TRBV7-6 ASSSGQGLVTEAF
TRBJ1-4 TRBV4-1 ASSQSRNEKLF
TRBJ2-1 TRBV14 ASSQDPQASGILYNEQF
TRBJ2-7 TRBV28 ASSPGTSLVEQY
TRBJ2-5 TRBV5-1 ASCCPGQGEETQY
TRBJ2-1 TRBV5-1 ASSPTGGTSYNEQF